This section outlines one T cell receptor beta chain sequence together with its context. The investigators amplified TCR beta CDR3 regions from RNA transcripts. The HTBI primer set drove a first-round RT-PCR of the TCR CDR3. TCRdb redid the calling of the multiplex PCR reads with MiXCR, one entry per CDR3 protein. Among about 250,000 distinct CDR3 sequences, approximately 20% were seen once, and the ten largest hold 64%. The data are from a study of T cells in Graves' hyperthyroidism and ophthalmopathy. This CDR3 has 14 amino acids. V dropped 5 bases and J dropped 1 base, with 8 bases sitting between them. Germline V CDR1 and CDR2: SEHNR, FQNEAQ (reference sequence).

Material: blood. This clonotype originated in a man aged 25 to 45 with Graves' ophthalmopathy. The chain recombines TRBV7-9 with TRBJ2-2; D might be TRBD1 (5 bases). CDR3 nucleotides: TGTGCCAGCAGCGGGGCAGAGAACACCGGGGAGCTGTTTTTT. It yields the protein CASSGAENTGELFF.